The rows below give T cell receptor beta chains drawn from one sample of a study of blood T cell repertoires in COVID-19. Sequencing was performed with immunoSEQ multiplex PCR; in TCRdb, only in-frame clones are kept and a portion is missing. The repertoire has 200,000 to 250,000 clones, 86% of them found once; the top ten carry about 12%. Sequencing used peripheral blood. The source is a man older than 75 with acute or convalescent COVID-19. The conserved cysteine and the conserved F or W are not part of the CDR3 here. Each record gives: V gene, CDR3 protein.

v_call: TRBV7-6; cdr3_aa: ASSSTSSSYNEQF
v_call: TRBV11-2; cdr3_aa: ASSPDRGLIEQY
v_call: TRBV7-2; cdr3_aa: ASSLQQGGTEAF
v_call: TRBV5-4; cdr3_aa: ASSLAGTGGETQY
v_call: TRBV5-1; cdr3_aa: ASSPGGGSEKLF
v_call: TRBV5-8; cdr3_aa: ASSLTGTYQETQY
v_call: TRBV28; cdr3_aa: ASSGGATLGYGYT
v_call: TRBV6-4; cdr3_aa: ASSDRGGNTEAF
v_call: TRBV28; cdr3_aa: ASKRGGRNYGYT
v_call: TRBV18; cdr3_aa: ASSSGLTGAGNTIY
v_call: TRBV9; cdr3_aa: ASSTQGGTEAF
v_call: TRBV5-1; cdr3_aa: ASKTPLGTEAF
v_call: TRBV9; cdr3_aa: ASSVAPSVGELF
v_call: TRBV27; cdr3_aa: ASSSVTGTSGRNEQF
v_call: TRBV28; cdr3_aa: ASSSQGGNEAF
v_call: TRBV20-1; cdr3_aa: SASSGGAYEQY
v_call: TRBV3-1/TRBV3-2; cdr3_aa: ASSQAGGPTEAF
v_call: TRBV7-2; cdr3_aa: ASSLGTGNNHGYT
v_call: TRBV10-3; cdr3_aa: AISEPQGIRETQY
v_call: TRBV6-5; cdr3_aa: ASSSDTTHGYT
v_call: TRBV5-7; cdr3_aa: ASSIGTECRNTGELF
v_call: TRBV19; cdr3_aa: ASSTQGLPNQPQH
v_call: TRBV10-3; cdr3_aa: AISESRGRGGYT
v_call: TRBV9; cdr3_aa: ASSVLEGPANPQKDRGGGYT
v_call: TRBV28; cdr3_aa: ASSFPGTGGGSPLH
v_call: TRBV4-2; cdr3_aa: ASSHGNSGLAGGTDTQY
v_call: TRBV6-5; cdr3_aa: ASRIPVGQGYGYT
v_call: TRBV2; cdr3_aa: ASSVQGVGLAF
v_call: TRBV19; cdr3_aa: ASSIVRGEQPQH
v_call: TRBV2; cdr3_aa: ASGTGGLMNTEAF
v_call: TRBV9; cdr3_aa: ASSVVPTGFKGNYGYT
v_call: TRBV6-5; cdr3_aa: ASSGLGLSNQPQH
v_call: TRBV29-1; cdr3_aa: SVEGGGNTEAF
v_call: TRBV6-2/TRBV6-3; cdr3_aa: ASSTRLRLD
v_call: TRBV7-9; cdr3_aa: ASSLGQGISNQPQH
v_call: TRBV7-9; cdr3_aa: ASSLEGGVGPQH
v_call: TRBV7-2; cdr3_aa: ASSSGSNEQF
v_call: TRBV5-1; cdr3_aa: ASSSATSGTAEAF
v_call: TRBV28; cdr3_aa: ASMGILPYEQY
v_call: TRBV9; cdr3_aa: ASSVGSSGSTDTQY
v_call: TRBV2; cdr3_aa: ASSTGRGGEKLF
v_call: TRBV11-2; cdr3_aa: ASSTYRGRINEKLF
v_call: TRBV11-2; cdr3_aa: ASSLPDLDRDMEAEAF
v_call: TRBV20-1; cdr3_aa: SASRTGGTYEQY
v_call: TRBV6-5; cdr3_aa: ASRRQGGEKLF
v_call: TRBV5-4; cdr3_aa: ASSTGQGDTEAF
v_call: TRBV21-1; cdr3_aa: ASSKDAGSDSNQPQH
v_call: TRBV7-2; cdr3_aa: ASSGRGGKGEQF
v_call: TRBV6-5; cdr3_aa: ASSYSEGSGEKLF
v_call: TRBV6-1; cdr3_aa: ASSEAAQTRELF
v_call: TRBV23-1; cdr3_aa: ASRGEKRECADTQY
v_call: TRBV6-2/TRBV6-3; cdr3_aa: ASRYRDSVFSSYT
v_call: TRBV19; cdr3_aa: ATKQGTGELF
v_call: TRBV6-5; cdr3_aa: ASSYSEGNTEAF
v_call: TRBV28; cdr3_aa: ASSYTGELF
v_call: TRBV28; cdr3_aa: ASHTGQSYEQY